A selection of T cell receptor beta chains follows, all from one sample in a study of response to subunit inactivated influenza vaccine. In TCRdb, the RT-PCR reads were re-called with MiXCR into one record per CDR3 protein. Counted here are over 450,000 distinct CDR3 sequences, 10% to 15% occurring once; the ten biggest clones make up around 13%. The sample was PBMCs from blood, taken 45 days after vaccination. Receptor source: a man in his fifties who received an inactivated influenza vaccine. Each CDR3 is given with its conserved first and last residue. A D gene is named only where the DNA matches it firmly. The size field is filled for only some rows; it gives once, few, many or a size class.

j_gene: TRBJ2-7; d_gene: .; v_gene: TRBV14; abundance: few; CDR3nt: TGTGCCAGCAGCCCATCCCCCGGATCCTACGAGCAGTACTTC; CDR3aa: CASSPSPGSYEQYF
j_gene: TRBJ2-3; d_gene: TRBD2; v_gene: TRBV5-1; abundance: .; CDR3nt: TGCGCCAGCAGCTTGGCTAGCGGGGTAGACACAGATACGCAGTATTTT; CDR3aa: CASSLASGVDTDTQYF
j_gene: TRBJ1-1; d_gene: .; v_gene: TRBV20-1; abundance: .; CDR3nt: TGCAGTGCCCTACGGTGGGGTACTGAAGCTTTCTTT; CDR3aa: CSALRWGTEAFF
j_gene: TRBJ1-2; d_gene: .; v_gene: TRBV4-1; abundance: .; CDR3nt: TGCGCCAGCAGCCAAAACACTCTTAACTATGGCTACACCTTC; CDR3aa: CASSQNTLNYGYTF
j_gene: TRBJ2-1; d_gene: .; v_gene: TRBV5-1; abundance: few; CDR3nt: TGCGCCAGCAGCCCGTCTCCGGCGGTTTTCGATGAGCAGTTCTTC; CDR3aa: CASSPSPAVFDEQFF
j_gene: TRBJ2-7; d_gene: TRBD1; v_gene: TRBV6-2/TRBV6-3; abundance: .; CDR3nt: TGTGCCAGCAGTCACGACAGGGATAAGCAGTACTTC; CDR3aa: CASSHDRDKQYF
j_gene: TRBJ2-1; d_gene: .; v_gene: TRBV20-1; abundance: few; CDR3nt: TGCAGTGCCCGGGACACCTCCTACAATGAGCAGTTCTTC; CDR3aa: CSARDTSYNEQFF
j_gene: TRBJ2-1; d_gene: TRBD2; v_gene: TRBV5-1; abundance: .; CDR3nt: TGCGCCAGCAAGGGGACTAGCGGACGCAAGAGCTCCTACAATGAGCAGTTCTTC; CDR3aa: CASKGTSGRKSSYNEQFF
j_gene: TRBJ2-1; d_gene: TRBD2; v_gene: TRBV4-1; abundance: few; CDR3nt: TGCGCCAGCAGCCAACCAAGACTAGCCGCTGAGCAGTTCTTC; CDR3aa: CASSQPRLAAEQFF
j_gene: TRBJ2-3; d_gene: .; v_gene: TRBV14; abundance: few; CDR3nt: TGTGCCAGCAGCCAAGATACGCGTACGCAGTATTTT; CDR3aa: CASSQDTRTQYF
j_gene: TRBJ2-3; d_gene: .; v_gene: TRBV5-1; abundance: many; CDR3nt: TGCGCCAGCACCACCGGGGGAGGAAGAGATACGCAGTATTTT; CDR3aa: CASTTGGGRDTQYF
j_gene: TRBJ2-1; d_gene: .; v_gene: TRBV28; abundance: once; CDR3nt: TGTGCCAGCAGCTTGGGAGGAGGGGGCCTCTCCTACAATGAGCAGTTCTTC; CDR3aa: CASSLGGGGLSYNEQFF
j_gene: TRBJ1-6; d_gene: .; v_gene: TRBV5-1; abundance: .; CDR3nt: TGCGCCAGCCGCGAGGGAGGGGTTAATTCACCCCTCCACTTT; CDR3aa: CASREGGVNSPLHF
j_gene: TRBJ2-7; d_gene: TRBD2; v_gene: TRBV27; abundance: .; CDR3nt: TGTGCCAGCAGTTTGCTCGGAGGGGGACTAGCGGGGCCCTACGAGCAGTACTTC; CDR3aa: CASSLLGGGLAGPYEQYF
j_gene: TRBJ2-1; d_gene: TRBD2; v_gene: TRBV28; abundance: few; CDR3nt: TGTGCCAGCAGCGTGAGCGGGAGGGGGTTAAATGAGCAGTTCTTC; CDR3aa: CASSVSGRGLNEQFF
j_gene: TRBJ2-7; d_gene: TRBD2; v_gene: TRBV7-9; abundance: .; CDR3nt: TGTGCCAGCAGCTCAGTGGATGGACTAGCGGGAGTAGAGCAGTACTTC; CDR3aa: CASSSVDGLAGVEQYF
j_gene: TRBJ2-7; d_gene: TRBD2; v_gene: TRBV20-1; abundance: many; CDR3nt: TGCAGTGCTAGCAAGCTAGCGGGTACCTACGAGCAGTACTTC; CDR3aa: CSASKLAGTYEQYF
j_gene: TRBJ1-1; d_gene: .; v_gene: TRBV25-1; abundance: few; CDR3nt: TGTGCCAGCAGTGACCCTTATACGGGGCTTGAAGCTTTCTTT; CDR3aa: CASSDPYTGLEAFF
j_gene: TRBJ2-3; d_gene: TRBD2; v_gene: TRBV5-1; abundance: few; CDR3nt: TGCGCCAGCAGCGCTAGCGGGGGGGGGCCTTTAAATACGCAGTATTTT; CDR3aa: CASSASGGGPLNTQYF
j_gene: TRBJ2-1; d_gene: TRBD2; v_gene: TRBV5-1; abundance: .; CDR3nt: TGCGCCAGCAGCTTGGGGGAGATTAGCGGGGGGCAGTTCTTC; CDR3aa: CASSLGEISGGQFF
j_gene: TRBJ1-1; d_gene: .; v_gene: TRBV6-1; abundance: .; CDR3nt: TGTGCCAGCACCCACAGGGCCCTGAACACTGAAGCTTTCTTT; CDR3aa: CASTHRALNTEAFF
j_gene: TRBJ2-6; d_gene: .; v_gene: TRBV10-3; abundance: .; CDR3nt: TGTGCCATCAGTGAGGGGGTGTCTGGGGCCAACGTCCTGACTTTC; CDR3aa: CAISEGVSGANVLTF
j_gene: TRBJ2-5; d_gene: TRBD2; v_gene: TRBV6-1; abundance: many; CDR3nt: TGTGCCAGCAGGTCTAGCGGGGGGGCCCTGGAGACCCAGTACTTC; CDR3aa: CASRSSGGALETQYF
j_gene: TRBJ2-7; d_gene: TRBD2; v_gene: TRBV12-3/TRBV12-4; abundance: .; CDR3nt: TGTGCCAGCAGGACGGGACTAGTCGAGCAGTACTTC; CDR3aa: CASRTGLVEQYF
j_gene: TRBJ2-5; d_gene: TRBD1; v_gene: TRBV6-5; abundance: .; CDR3nt: TGTGCCAGCAGTTACGCACCCGGGACAGGACAAGAGACCCAGTACTTC; CDR3aa: CASSYAPGTGQETQYF
j_gene: TRBJ2-1; d_gene: TRBD2; v_gene: TRBV6-1; abundance: few; CDR3nt: TGTGCCAGCAGCCTTTACTATAACCTAGCGGAGTCCTACAATGAGCAGTTCTTC; CDR3aa: CASSLYYNLAESYNEQFF
j_gene: TRBJ2-1; d_gene: TRBD2; v_gene: TRBV14; abundance: .; CDR3nt: TGTGCCACCGGGCGGGGGGGCTACAATGAGCAGTTCTTC; CDR3aa: CATGRGGYNEQFF
j_gene: TRBJ2-1; d_gene: .; v_gene: TRBV7-2; abundance: .; CDR3nt: TGTGCCAGCAGCTTAGTTTATGGGGATGAGCAGTTCTTC; CDR3aa: CASSLVYGDEQFF
j_gene: TRBJ2-7; d_gene: .; v_gene: TRBV3-1; abundance: few; CDR3nt: TGTGCCAGCAGCCAAGATCTTGTGGGGATCTACGAGCAGTACTTC; CDR3aa: CASSQDLVGIYEQYF
j_gene: TRBJ2-1; d_gene: .; v_gene: TRBV7-8; abundance: .; CDR3nt: TGTGCCAGCAGCTCAGGGGATGGGGGGGAGACGAGGTACAATGAGCAGTTCTTC; CDR3aa: CASSSGDGGETRYNEQFF
j_gene: TRBJ2-1; d_gene: TRBD2; v_gene: TRBV4-2; abundance: many; CDR3nt: TGTGCCAGCAGCCAGTTAGCGGGGGGTAACAATGAGCAGTTCTTC; CDR3aa: CASSQLAGGNNEQFF
j_gene: TRBJ2-3; d_gene: TRBD2; v_gene: TRBV20-1; abundance: few; CDR3nt: TGCAGTGCTAGAGCGCTAGCGGGTCCCCCTAGCACAGATACGCAGTATTTT; CDR3aa: CSARALAGPPSTDTQYF
j_gene: TRBJ2-5; d_gene: .; v_gene: TRBV12-3/TRBV12-4; abundance: few; CDR3nt: TGTGCCAGCAGCCCCGACCAGAAAGAGACCCAGTACTTC; CDR3aa: CASSPDQKETQYF
j_gene: TRBJ2-1; d_gene: TRBD2; v_gene: TRBV12-3/TRBV12-4; abundance: .; CDR3nt: TGTGCCTTGGGGGGGGGAGACGGCGCCTACAATGAGCAGTTCTTC; CDR3aa: CALGGGDGAYNEQFF
j_gene: TRBJ2-1; d_gene: TRBD1; v_gene: TRBV10-3; abundance: many; CDR3nt: TGTGCCATCAGGGGGACAGACTACAATGAGCAGTTCTTC; CDR3aa: CAIRGTDYNEQFF
j_gene: TRBJ1-2; d_gene: .; v_gene: TRBV4-3; abundance: .; CDR3nt: TGCGCCAGCAGCCAAGATCGGTACAGGGACCCGTATGGCTACACCTTC; CDR3aa: CASSQDRYRDPYGYTF
j_gene: TRBJ2-7; d_gene: TRBD1; v_gene: TRBV9; abundance: few; CDR3nt: TGTGCCAGCAGCGTTACCGGGACAGGGGGCTACGAGCAGTACTTC; CDR3aa: CASSVTGTGGYEQYF
j_gene: TRBJ2-1; d_gene: .; v_gene: TRBV11-2; abundance: few; CDR3nt: TGTGCCAGCAGCTTAGATCTTGGCTCCCTTATCCAGTTCTTC; CDR3aa: CASSLDLGSLIQFF
j_gene: TRBJ1-6; d_gene: TRBD1; v_gene: TRBV5-1; abundance: few; CDR3nt: TGCGCCAGCAGCCTAGGGACAGGATCGGATTCACCCCTCCACTTT; CDR3aa: CASSLGTGSDSPLHF
j_gene: TRBJ1-5; d_gene: TRBD1; v_gene: TRBV7-2; abundance: many; CDR3nt: TGTGCCAGTGCACAGGGGGCGGGGCAGCCCCAGCATTTT; CDR3aa: CASAQGAGQPQHF
j_gene: TRBJ2-2; d_gene: .; v_gene: TRBV12-3/TRBV12-4; abundance: many; CDR3nt: TGTGCCAGCAGTCCGGTAAACACCGGGGAGCTGTTTTTT; CDR3aa: CASSPVNTGELFF
j_gene: TRBJ2-3; d_gene: .; v_gene: TRBV20-1; abundance: few; CDR3nt: TGCAGGGGCAACTTACAGAAAGTTCTAAACACAGATACGCAGTATTTT; CDR3aa: CRGNLQKVLNTDTQYF
j_gene: TRBJ2-2; d_gene: TRBD1; v_gene: TRBV12-3/TRBV12-4; abundance: .; CDR3nt: TGTGCCAGCAGACAGGGACAGGGGGACACCGGGGAGCTGTTTTTT; CDR3aa: CASRQGQGDTGELFF
j_gene: TRBJ2-5; d_gene: .; v_gene: TRBV20-1; abundance: many; CDR3nt: TGCAGTGCCCTGGCTGGAGGGGGCGGCGAGACCCAGTACTTC; CDR3aa: CSALAGGGGETQYF
j_gene: TRBJ1-1; d_gene: .; v_gene: TRBV5-1; abundance: many; CDR3nt: TGCGCCAGCAGCCAACCAGGGAATACTGAAGCTTTCTTT; CDR3aa: CASSQPGNTEAFF
j_gene: TRBJ2-3; d_gene: TRBD2; v_gene: TRBV6-5; abundance: .; CDR3nt: TGTGCCAGCAGTTACGGGTTTGCGGGAGGGAGCACAGATACGCAGTATTTT; CDR3aa: CASSYGFAGGSTDTQYF